This T cell receptor (beta chain) derives from a study of control samples from healthy donors and cancer patients. TCRdb's copy holds only in-frame clones and misses some; the assay was immunoSEQ multiplex PCR. The sample gives approximately 90,000 clones, approximately 80% of which show up once; roughly 18% is in the top ten. The ends were cut back, 7 bases at V and 6 bases at J, with 25 bases in the middle. CDR1 is LNHDA, CDR2 SQIVND, per germline (reference sequence). CDR3 length: 18 residues. The TCR comes from a man between 25 and 39 years old in good health. This sequence joins TRBV19 and TRBJ2-6; possible D gene TRBD1, 7 bases. Sequencing was performed on blood. DNA for the CDR3: TGTGCCAGTACGACTTATGTGGGGCAGGGGGACTTGGCCAACGTCCTGACTTTC. Protein: CASTTYVGQGDLANVLTF.